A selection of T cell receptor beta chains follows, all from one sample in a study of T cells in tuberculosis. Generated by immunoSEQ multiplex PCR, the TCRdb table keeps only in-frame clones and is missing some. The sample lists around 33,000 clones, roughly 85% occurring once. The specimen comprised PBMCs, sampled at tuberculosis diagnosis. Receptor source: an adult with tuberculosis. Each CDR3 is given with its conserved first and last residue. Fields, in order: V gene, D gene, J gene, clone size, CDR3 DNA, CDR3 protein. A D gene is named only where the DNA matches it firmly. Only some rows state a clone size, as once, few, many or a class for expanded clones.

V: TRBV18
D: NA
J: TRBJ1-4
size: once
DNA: TGTGCCAGCTCACTCTTCCCTGCAACTAATGAAAAACTGTTTTTT
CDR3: CASSLFPATNEKLFF

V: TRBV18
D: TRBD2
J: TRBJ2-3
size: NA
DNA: TGTGCCAGCTCCCCGGGCGGGAGGCAGCATACGCAGTATTTT
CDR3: CASSPGGRQHTQYF

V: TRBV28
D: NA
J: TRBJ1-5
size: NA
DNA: TGTGCCAGCAGTCCCGGAGGTCGGCTGGCCCAGCATTTT
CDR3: CASSPGGRLAQHF

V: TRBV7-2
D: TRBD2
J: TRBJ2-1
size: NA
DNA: TGTGCCAGCAGCTTTAAAGGCGGGAGCGACTACAATGAGCAGTTCTTC
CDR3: CASSFKGGSDYNEQFF

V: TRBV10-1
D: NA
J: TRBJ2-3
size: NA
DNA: TGCGCCAGCAGTGGAGGGCCGTCGGATACGCAGTATTTT
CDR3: CASSGGPSDTQYF

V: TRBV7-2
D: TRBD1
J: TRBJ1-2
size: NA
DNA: TGTGCCAGCAGCTTTGACAGGGCCTATGGCTACACCTTC
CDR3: CASSFDRAYGYTF

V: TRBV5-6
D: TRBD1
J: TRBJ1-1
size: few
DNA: TGTGCCAGCAGCTTGGAATTGGGCTGGACAGGGAACACTGAAGCTTTCTTT
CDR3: CASSLELGWTGNTEAFF

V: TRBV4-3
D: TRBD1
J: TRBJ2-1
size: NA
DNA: TGCGCCAGCAGCCAACCTGGACAGGTCTACAATGAGCAGTTCTTC
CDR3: CASSQPGQVYNEQFF

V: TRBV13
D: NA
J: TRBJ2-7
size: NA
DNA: TGTGCCAGCAGCTGGGGGACTCTAAATACGGAGCAGTACTTC
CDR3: CASSWGTLNTEQYF

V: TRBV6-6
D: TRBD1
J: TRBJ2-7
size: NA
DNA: TGTGCCAGCAGTACCAGGGGGCTGTCTTACGAGCAGTACTTC
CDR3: CASSTRGLSYEQYF

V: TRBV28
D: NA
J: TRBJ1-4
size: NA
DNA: TGTGCCAGCAGTTTACTGGGGGGGCTAACTAATGAAAAACTGTTTTTT
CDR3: CASSLLGGLTNEKLFF

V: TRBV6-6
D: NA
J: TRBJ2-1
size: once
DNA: TGTGCCAGCAGTTACTCGCTAAGAAGCTCCTACAATGAGCAGTTCTTC
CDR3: CASSYSLRSSYNEQFF

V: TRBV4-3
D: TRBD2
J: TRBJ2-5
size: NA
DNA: TGCGCCAGCAGCCAGTCGGGACTAGCAGAAGAGACCCAGTACTTC
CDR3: CASSQSGLAEETQYF

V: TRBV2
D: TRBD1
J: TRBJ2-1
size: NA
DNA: TGTGCCACTACAGGGGGGAGGAATGAAGAGCAGTTCTTC
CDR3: CATTGGRNEEQFF

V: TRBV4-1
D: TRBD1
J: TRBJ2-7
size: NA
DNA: TGCGCCAGCAGCCCCCCGGGACAGGACTCCTACGAGCAGTACTTC
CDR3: CASSPPGQDSYEQYF

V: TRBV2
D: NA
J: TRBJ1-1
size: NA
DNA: TGTGCCAGCACGGCAGGCAGCATGAACACTGAAGCTTTCTTT
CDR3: CASTAGSMNTEAFF

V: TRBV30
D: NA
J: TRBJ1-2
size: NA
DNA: TGTGCCTGGGGGGCACGAGAAGGCGGCTACACCTTC
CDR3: CAWGAREGGYTF

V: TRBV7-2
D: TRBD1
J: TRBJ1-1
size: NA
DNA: TGTGCCAGCAGCTTAGAAAACTCAGGGGGGACTGAAGCTTTCTTT
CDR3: CASSLENSGGTEAFF

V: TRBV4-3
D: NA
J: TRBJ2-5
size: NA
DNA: TGCGCCAGCAGCCAAGATACACAGGGCTGGGAGACCCAGTACTTC
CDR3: CASSQDTQGWETQYF

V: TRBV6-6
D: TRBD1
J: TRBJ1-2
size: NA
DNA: TGTGCCAGCAGTTACTCTCTAGACAGGGGGGATGGCTACACCTTC
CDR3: CASSYSLDRGDGYTF

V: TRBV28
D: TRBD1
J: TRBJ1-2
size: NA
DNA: TGTGCCAGCAGTCCAAACAGGGGAGTAACTAACTATGGCTACACCTTC
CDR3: CASSPNRGVTNYGYTF

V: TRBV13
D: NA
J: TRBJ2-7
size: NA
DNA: TGTGCCAGCAGCTTAACGACAGGCGAGCAGTACTTC
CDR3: CASSLTTGEQYF

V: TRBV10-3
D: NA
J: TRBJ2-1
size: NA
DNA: TGTGCCATCTGCAGTCTCCCCTACAATGAGCAGTTCTTC
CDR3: CAICSLPYNEQFF

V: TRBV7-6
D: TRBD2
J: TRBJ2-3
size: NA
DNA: TGTGCCAGCAGCTTCGATCCTAGCGGGGGGTGGGCAGATACGCAGTATTTT
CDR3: CASSFDPSGGWADTQYF

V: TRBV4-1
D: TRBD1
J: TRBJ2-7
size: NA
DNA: TGCGCCAGCAGCCAAGATGTATTGGGACAGGGGGCCTACGAGCAGTACTTC
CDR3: CASSQDVLGQGAYEQYF

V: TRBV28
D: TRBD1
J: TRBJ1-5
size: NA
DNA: TGTGCCAGCAGTGGTTGGACAGGGAATAGCAATCAGCCCCAGCATTTT
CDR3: CASSGWTGNSNQPQHF

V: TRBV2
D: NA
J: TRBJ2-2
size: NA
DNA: TGTGCCAGCAGTGACAGAACCGGGGAGCTGTTTTTT
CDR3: CASSDRTGELFF

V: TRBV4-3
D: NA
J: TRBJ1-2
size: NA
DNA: TGCGCCAGCAGCCAAGGCGAAGGGGGGGACTATGGCTACACCTTC
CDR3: CASSQGEGGDYGYTF

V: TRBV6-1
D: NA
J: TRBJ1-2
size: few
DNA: TGTGCCAGCAGTGAAGCCGGAGGTTATGGCTACACCTTC
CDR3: CASSEAGGYGYTF

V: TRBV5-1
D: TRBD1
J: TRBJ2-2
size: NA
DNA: TGCGCCAGCAGCTCCGACAGGGGTGCGACCGGGGAGCTGTTTTTT
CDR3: CASSSDRGATGELFF

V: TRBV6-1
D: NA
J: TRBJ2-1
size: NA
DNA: TGTGCCAGCACTTCGAGGAACAATGAGCAGTTCTTC
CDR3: CASTSRNNEQFF

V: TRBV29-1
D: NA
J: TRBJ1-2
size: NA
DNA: TGCAGCGTTGAAGTGCGAGGGAATAAGGACTATGGCTACACCTTC
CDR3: CSVEVRGNKDYGYTF

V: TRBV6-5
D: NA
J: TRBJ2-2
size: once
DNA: TGTGCCAGCAGCCCGACACCGAACACCGGGGAGCTGTTTTTT
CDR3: CASSPTPNTGELFF

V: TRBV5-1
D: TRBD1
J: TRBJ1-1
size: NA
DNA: TGCGCCAGCAGCTTGGAGGTATTGGACAGGGGCACTGAAGCTTTCTTT
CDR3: CASSLEVLDRGTEAFF

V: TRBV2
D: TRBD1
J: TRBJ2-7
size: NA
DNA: TGTGCCAGCAGTGAAGCGGACAGGGGGCCGGACGAGCAGTACTTC
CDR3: CASSEADRGPDEQYF

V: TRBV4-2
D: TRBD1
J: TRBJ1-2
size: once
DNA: TGTGCCAGCAGCCAAGAGGTCAGGGGGCAGTGGGGCTACACCTTC
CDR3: CASSQEVRGQWGYTF

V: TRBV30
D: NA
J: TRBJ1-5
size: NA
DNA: TGTGCCTGGACCCCTCAGGGGCGATGGAATCAGCCCCAGCATTTT
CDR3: CAWTPQGRWNQPQHF

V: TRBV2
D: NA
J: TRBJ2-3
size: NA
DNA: TGTGCCAGCTCCCGGGGCGGGATAAGCACAGATACGCAGTATTTT
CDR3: CASSRGGISTDTQYF

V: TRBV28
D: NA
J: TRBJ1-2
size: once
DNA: TGTGCCAGCAGTTTAGTCACCCTAAGAGCTAACTATGGCTACACCTTC
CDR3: CASSLVTLRANYGYTF

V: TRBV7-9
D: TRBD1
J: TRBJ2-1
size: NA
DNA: TGTGCCAGCAGCTTAACAGGGACAGGGGTTAACAATGAGCAGTTCTTC
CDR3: CASSLTGTGVNNEQFF

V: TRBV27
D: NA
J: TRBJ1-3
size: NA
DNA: TGTGCCAGCAGTCCCACGCCTAGGGGATTTGGAAACACCATATATTTT
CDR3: CASSPTPRGFGNTIYF

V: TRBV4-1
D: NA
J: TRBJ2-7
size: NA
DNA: TGCGCCAGCAGCCAAGACCGGGAGTACGAGCAGTACTTC
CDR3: CASSQDREYEQYF

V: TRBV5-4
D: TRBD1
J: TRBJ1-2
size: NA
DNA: TGTGCCAGCAGCGAATATGGGGACAGGGGCTATGGCTACACCTTC
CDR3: CASSEYGDRGYGYTF

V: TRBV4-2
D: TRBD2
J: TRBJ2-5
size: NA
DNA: TGTGCCAGCAGCCAAGGGACTAGCGGTCCCCAAGAGACCCAGTACTTC
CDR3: CASSQGTSGPQETQYF

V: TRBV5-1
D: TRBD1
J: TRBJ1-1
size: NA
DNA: TGCGCCAGCAGCTTGTTAGGGACAGGGGGTTCTGAAGCTTTCTTT
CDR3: CASSLLGTGGSEAFF

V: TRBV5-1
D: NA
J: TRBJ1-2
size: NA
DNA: TGCGCCAGCAGCTTGGATTCAGGGGTGAACTATGGCTACACCTTC
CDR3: CASSLDSGVNYGYTF

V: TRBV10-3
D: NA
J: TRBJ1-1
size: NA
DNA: TGTGCCATCACACAGGGTAACACTGAAGCTTTCTTT
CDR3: CAITQGNTEAFF

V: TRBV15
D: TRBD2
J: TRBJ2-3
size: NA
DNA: TGTGCCACCAGCTCCGGACTAGCGGGGATAACAGATACGCAGTATTTT
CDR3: CATSSGLAGITDTQYF

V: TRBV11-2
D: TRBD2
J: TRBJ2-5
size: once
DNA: TGTGCCAGCACGCGGGAGGCCCAAGAGACCCAGTACTTC
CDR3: CASTREAQETQYF

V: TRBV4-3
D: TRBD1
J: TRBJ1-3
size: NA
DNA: TGCGCCAGCAGCCAAGGAGTAGGGACAGGGGGCTCTTTTGACACCATATATTTT
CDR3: CASSQGVGTGGSFDTIYF

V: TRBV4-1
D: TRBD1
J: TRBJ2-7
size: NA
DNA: TGCGCCAGCAGCCAAAAGGCGACAGGGTACTACGAGCAGTACTTC
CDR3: CASSQKATGYYEQYF

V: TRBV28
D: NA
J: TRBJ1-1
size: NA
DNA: TGTGCCAGCAGTTTGCTAGGGGGGGACACTGAAGCTTTCTTT
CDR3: CASSLLGGDTEAFF

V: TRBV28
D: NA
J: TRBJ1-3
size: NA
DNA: TGTGCCAGCAGTTTATGGTCCCAATCCCGAAACACCATATATTTT
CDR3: CASSLWSQSRNTIYF

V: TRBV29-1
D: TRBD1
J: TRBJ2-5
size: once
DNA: TGCAGCGTGGAAAGGGACAGGGGCCAAGAGACCCAGTACTTC
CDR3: CSVERDRGQETQYF